The TCR beta chain under discussion was sequenced for a study of blood T cell repertoires in COVID-19. Study-wide background: Whether acute or convalescent, the COVID-19 samples came from the United States, Italy and Spain.

Participants came from about two dozen US areas, aged roughly 18 to 89 years. Assignment of participants to cohorts was predicated upon participant-reported clinical history. CDR3 length: 15 residues. The germline V gene has CDR1 SGDLS and CDR2 YYNGEE. The V gene end was trimmed by 1 base and the J gene end by 1 base; junction bases not matched to a gene: 4. The table lists this clone with a count of one. Under the authors' procedure: Amplified reference gene primers provided the basis for estimating nucleated cell counts. Sequencing was performed with immunoSEQ multiplex PCR; in TCRdb, only in-frame clones are kept and a portion is missing. V and J calls and clone size are as listed in that table; D and trimming were resolved from the DNA. Of around 450,000 clones in the sample, 90% were seen once.

J is TRBJ1-1 and V is TRBV9; 7 positions match TRBD1. The sample was PBMCs or T cells enriched from blood (not recorded which). This receptor was taken from a man between 18 and 35 years old who had recovered from COVID-19. The CDR3 loop reads CASSVSGGKNTEAFF. The CDR3 nucleotides read TGTGCCAGCAGCGTATCAGGGGGAAAGAACACTGAAGCTTTCTTT.